This entry lists 19 T cell receptor beta chains sequenced from one sample in a study of T cell repertoires in cytomegalovirus infection. TCRdb recomputed calls from the reads with MiXCR, one row per CDR3 protein. Of hundreds of thousands of distinct CDR3 sequences in the sample, around 32% are singletons; the top ten hold over 13%. No antigen has been identified for these receptors. The source was cultured CD8+ T cells from PBMCs, collected from culture after CMV antigen stimulation. The receptors stem from a human donor in good health (CMV status not recorded). Some clones in this sample may be carry-over from other donors' samples.

The table lists this clonotype with a count of one. The rearrangement uses TRBV6-5 and TRBJ2-1; 12 bases map to TRBD2. The germline V gene has CDR1 MNHEY and CDR2 SVGAGI. Trimming removed 1 base from V and 7 bases from J; junction bases left unmatched: 5. The CDR3 covers 16 residues. The CDR3, as DNA: TGTGCCAGCAGTTACTTTGCTAGCGGGGGGGGAAATGAGCAGTTCTTC. Translation: CASSYFASGGGNEQFF.

The chain carries TRBV29-1 and TRBJ1-2; possibly TRBD1 for D (6 bases). Between the trimmed V and J ends, which lost 5 bases and 2 bases, there was a span of 9 bases. Looked up from germline, CDR1 is SQVTM and CDR2 is ANQGSEA. This CDR3 has 12 residues. As DNA, the CDR3 is TGCAGCGTTACCGGACAGAACTATGGCTACACCTTC. Translation gives CSVTGQNYGYTF.

This clonotype was recorded a few times. CDR3 nucleotide sequence: TGTGCCAGCAGTTACACACAGGGGATCGGTCATGGCTACACCTTC. Its translation is CASSYTQGIGHGYTF. This chain links TRBV6-5 with TRBJ1-2, with 7 bases aligning to TRBD1. V gave up 2 bases and J gave up 6 bases; unmatched junction bases: 9. CDR3 length: 15 amino acids. The V gene's germline CDR1 is MNHEY and CDR2 SVGAGI.

Note on this clonotype: A read error is possible here, since a much larger clone lies one base away. The chain carries TRBV7-8 and TRBJ1-1; 7 bases are shared with TRBD1. The germline gives CDR1 SGHVS, CDR2 FQNEAQ. This CDR3 spans 15 amino acids. CDR3 sequence: CTSSVEGAGDTEAFF. The CDR3 region has the DNA TGTACCAGCAGCGTAGAGGGGGCTGGGGACACTGAAGCTTTCTTT.

This clonotype was observed a handful of times. V usage is TRBV27 and J usage is TRBJ2-2, with a weak D call TRBD2 (6 bases). CDR1 MNHEY and CDR2 SMNVEV come from the germline V gene (reference sequence). With 2 bases removed from V and 5 bases from J, the gap between germline ends came to 9 bases. The CDR3 sequence is 14 residues long. This chain's CDR3 is CASSLRRGTGELFF. CDR3 DNA sequence: TGTGCCAGCAGTTTAAGGCGGGGAACCGGGGAGCTGTTTTTT.

This clonotype has only one observation. The chain is built from TRBV7-9 and TRBJ2-1; D is uncertain. Trimming pared 0 bases from V and 7 bases from J, leaving 7 bases between. The CDR3 consists of 13 residues. CDR1 and CDR2 (germline): SEHNR, FQNEAQ (reference sequence). The CDR3 DNA follows: TGTGCCAGCAGCTTAGCTTACCAAAATGAGCAGTTCTTC. The encoded protein is CASSLAYQNEQFF.

This clonotype has more than one count but fewer than ten. The chain has TRBV27 and TRBJ2-6, with 8 bases lining up with TRBD1. Trimming took 10 bases from V and 0 from J; bases not matched to a gene: 20. Germline V gives CDR1 MNHEY, CDR2 SMNVEV (reference sequence). The CDR3 has 20 residues. The CDR3 DNA reads TGTGCCACCAAAACTTCTACCTCCGGGACAGGAAACTCTGGGGCCAACGTCCTGACTTTC. It encodes CATKTSTSGTGNSGANVLTF.

This clonotype has a count of ten or more. The chain joins TRBV12-3 or TRBV12-4 to TRBJ2-3; 9 bases are a match to TRBD1. The CDR3 extends over 15 amino acids. With V trimmed by 5 bases and J by 6 bases, 9 bases remained unmatched. The CDR3 sequence: CASSPGTGKTDTQYF. As DNA, the CDR3 is TGTGCCAGCAGTCCCGGGACAGGGAAAACGGATACGCAGTATTTT.

This clonotype was counted a single time. The chain recombines TRBV4-3 with TRBJ2-2, with D perhaps TRBD2 (6 bases). V was cut by 2 bases and J by 5 bases, with 15 bases left in between. The length of the CDR3 is 16 residues. Germline CDR1 and CDR2: LGHNA and YSLEER. The CDR3 loop reads CASSQRWGDGTGELFF. The CDR3 DNA is TGCGCCAGCAGCCAACGATGGGGGGACGGTACCGGGGAGCTGTTTTTT.

This clonotype was found once. The V gene is TRBV5-1, the J gene TRBJ1-1; the match to TRBD1 covers 7 bases. CDR1 and CDR2 from the germline V gene are SGHRS and YFSETQ. There are 14 residues in the CDR3. The ends lost 4 bases at V and 4 bases at J; junction bases unmatched: 7. The CDR3 is CASSPQGVCTEAFF. The DNA for the CDR3 is TGCGCCAGCAGCCCCCAGGGGGTTTGCACTGAAGCTTTCTTT. Looking up the rest from reference TRBV5-1 and TRBJ1-1 gives the full variable domain: KAGVTQTPRYLIKTRGQQVTLSCSPISGHRSVSWYQQTPGQGLQFLFEYFSETQRNKGNFPGRFSGRQFSNSRSEMNVSTLELGDSALYLCASSPQGVCTEAFFGQGTRLTVV.

The chain recombines TRBV12-3 or TRBV12-4 with TRBJ1-4; D call uncertain. CDR3 length: 11 amino acids. Trimming removed 7 bases at V and 4 bases at J, with 4 bases between. DNA of the CDR3: TGTGCCAGCATGGGTAATGAAAAACTGTTTTTT. This gives the protein CASMGNEKLFF.

This clonotype was counted at least ten times. V gene TRBV7-2 combines with J gene TRBJ2-3; 8 positions match TRBD2. The CDR3 runs 12 residues. Per the germline V gene, CDR1 is SGHTA and CDR2 is FQGNSA. Trimming took 5 bases from V and 15 from J; bases not matched to a gene: 10. The CDR3: CASSPVAGHGYF. The CDR3 bases are TGTGCCAGCAGCCCTGTAGCGGGGCACGGATATTTT. Full variable domain (outside the CDR3, taken from reference TRBV7-2 and TRBJ2-3): GAGVSQSPSNKVTEKGKDVELRCDPISGHTALYWYRQSLGQGLEFLIYFQGNSAPDKSGLPSDRFSAERTGGSVSTLTIQRTQQEDSAVYLCASSPVAGHGYFGPGTRLTVL.

The table lists this clonotype with a few counts. The gene calls are TRBV6-2 or TRBV6-3 and TRBJ2-2; no clear D. The CDR3 is 14 residues long. Trimming took off 3 bases at V and 8 bases at J, with 13 bases between the two ends. Germline values: CDR1 MNHEY, CDR2 SVGEGT. Here the CDR3 reads CASSYSHHVGELFF. CDR3 DNA: TGTGCCAGCAGTTATTCACATCACGTAGGGGAGCTGTTTTTT.

The gene calls are TRBV4-3 and TRBJ2-1, with D perhaps being TRBD1 or TRBD2 (7 bases each). The J call may be faulty, since TRBJ2-7 better matches the DNA end. The CDR3 runs 16 residues. Looked up from germline, CDR1 is LGHNA and CDR2 is YSLEER. Here the CDR3 DNA reads TGCGCCAGCAGCCCCTCGTGGGAGGGGGACAGCTACGAGCAGTACTTC. It is translated as CASSPSWEGDSYEQYF.

Comments on this clonotype: This may be a read error: a much more frequent sequence differs by one nucleotide. The chain joins TRBV7-6 to TRBJ2-5; 7 positions agree with TRBD2. The germline CDR1 and CDR2 sequences are SGHVS and FNYEAQ. This CDR3 comprises 14 residues. CDR3 loop: CVSGKSEPQETQYF. The DNA for the CDR3 is TGTGTCAGCGGGAAGAGCGAGCCCCAAGAGACCCAGTACTTC.

This chain joins TRBV25-1 and TRBJ2-1, with unresolved D. The V end was cut by 3 bases, the J end by 10 bases, with 10 bases between. The CDR3 consists of 12 residues. From germline, CDR1 is MGHDK and CDR2 SYGVNS. The CDR3 sequence: CASSDSLLEQFF. CDR3 DNA sequence: TGTGCCAGCAGTGACAGCCTACTCGAGCAGTTCTTC. Combining the CDR3 with reference TRBV25-1 and TRBJ2-1 gives the whole variable domain EADIYQTPRYLVIGTGKKITLECSQTMGHDKMYWYQQDPGMELHLIHYSYGVNSTEKGDLSSESTVSRIRTEHFPLTLESARPSHTSQYLCASSDSLLEQFFGPGTRLTVL.

The chain combines TRBV2 with TRBJ2-7; unclear D gene. The V and J ends lost 6 bases and 1 base respectively, with 16 bases between them. Germline values: CDR1 SNHLY, CDR2 FYNNEI. This CDR3 is 15 amino acids long. In DNA, the CDR3 is TGTGCCAGCAGGGGTCTCCGGCACCCTTCCTACGAGCAGTACGTC. It specifies CASRGLRHPSYEQYV.

As concerns this clonotype: As the CDR3 is not closed by the conserved phenylalanine or tryptophan, this likely results from a read error. No DNA is shown, since the ends of the CDR3 on it are uncertain; the CDR3 is the one TCRdb lists. The V gene is TRBV11-3, the J gene TRBJ1-2. Germline V gene sequence: CDR1 SGHNT, CDR2 YENEEA. The CDR3 length is 11 residues, termini included. CDR3 amino acids: CASSLAPPGLY.

This clonotype was recorded only once. The chain links TRBV27 to TRBJ1-2; D is unresolved. Trimming cost V 6 bases and J 0 bases, with 8 bases left between them. CDR3 length equals 13 residues. Germline V CDR1 and CDR2: MNHEY, SMNVEV (reference sequence). CDR3 nucleotide sequence: TGTGCCAGCAGGGACGGAGCTAACTATGGCTACACCTTC. This translates into CASRDGANYGYTF.